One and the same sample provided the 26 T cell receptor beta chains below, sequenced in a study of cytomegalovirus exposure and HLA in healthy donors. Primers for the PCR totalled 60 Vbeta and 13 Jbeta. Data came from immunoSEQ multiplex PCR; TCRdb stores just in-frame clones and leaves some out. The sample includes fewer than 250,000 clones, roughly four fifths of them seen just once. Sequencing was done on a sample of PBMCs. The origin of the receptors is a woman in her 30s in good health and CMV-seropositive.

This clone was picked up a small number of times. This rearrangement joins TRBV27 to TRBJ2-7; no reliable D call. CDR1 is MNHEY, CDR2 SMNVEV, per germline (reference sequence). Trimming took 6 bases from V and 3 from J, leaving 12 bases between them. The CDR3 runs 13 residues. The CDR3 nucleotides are TGTGCCAGCAGCCCCCGGGTCGGCTACGAGCAGTACTTC. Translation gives CASSPRVGYEQYF.

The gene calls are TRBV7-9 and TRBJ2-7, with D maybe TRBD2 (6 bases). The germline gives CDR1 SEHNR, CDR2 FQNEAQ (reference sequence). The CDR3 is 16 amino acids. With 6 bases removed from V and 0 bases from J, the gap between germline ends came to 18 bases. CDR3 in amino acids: CASRKTGTQSSYEQYF. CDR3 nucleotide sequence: TGTGCCAGCAGAAAAACCGGGACTCAAAGCTCCTACGAGCAGTACTTC.

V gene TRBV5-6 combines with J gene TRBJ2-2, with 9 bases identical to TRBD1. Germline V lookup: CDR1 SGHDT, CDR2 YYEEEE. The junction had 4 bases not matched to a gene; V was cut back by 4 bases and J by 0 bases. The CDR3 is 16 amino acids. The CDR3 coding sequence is TGTGCCAGCAGCATACAGGGGGCCCCGAACACCGGGGAGCTGTTTTTT. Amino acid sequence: CASSIQGAPNTGELFF.

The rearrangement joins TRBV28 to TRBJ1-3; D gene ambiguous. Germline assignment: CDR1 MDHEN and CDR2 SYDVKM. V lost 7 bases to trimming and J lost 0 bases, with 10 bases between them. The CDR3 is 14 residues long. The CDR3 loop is CASTHGVSGNTIYF. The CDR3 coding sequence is TGTGCCAGCACCCATGGAGTCTCTGGAAACACCATATATTTT.

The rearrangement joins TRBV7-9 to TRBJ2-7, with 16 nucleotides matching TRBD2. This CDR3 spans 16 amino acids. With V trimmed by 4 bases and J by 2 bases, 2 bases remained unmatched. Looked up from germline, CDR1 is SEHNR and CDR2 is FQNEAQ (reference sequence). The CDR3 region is CASSSGTSGRAYEQYF. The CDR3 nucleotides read TGTGCCAGCAGCTCCGGGACTAGCGGGAGGGCCTACGAGCAGTACTTC.

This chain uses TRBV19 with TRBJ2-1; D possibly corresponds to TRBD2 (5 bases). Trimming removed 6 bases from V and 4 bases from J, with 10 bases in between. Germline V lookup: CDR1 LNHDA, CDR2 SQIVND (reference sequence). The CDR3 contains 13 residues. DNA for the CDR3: TGTGCCAGTAGAGGCGGGTCGTACAATGAGCAGTTCTTC. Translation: CASRGGSYNEQFF.

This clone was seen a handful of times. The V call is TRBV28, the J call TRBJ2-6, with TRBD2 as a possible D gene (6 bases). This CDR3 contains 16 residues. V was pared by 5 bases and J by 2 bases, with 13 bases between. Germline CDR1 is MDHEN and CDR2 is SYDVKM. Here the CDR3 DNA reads TGTGCCAGCAGTCCGAGCAGGGAGGCTGGGGCCAACGTCCTGACTTTC. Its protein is CASSPSREAGANVLTF.

The CDR3 loop is CASSRRGTGVDEQYF. The CDR3, as DNA: TGTGCCAGCAGCCGAAGAGGGACAGGGGTTGACGAGCAGTACTTC. The chain recombines TRBV11-1 with TRBJ2-7; 10 nucleotides align to TRBD1. Per the germline V gene, CDR1 is SGHAT and CDR2 is FQDESV (reference sequence). Trimming at V came to 5 bases and at J to 5 bases, leaving 9 bases not matched to a gene. The length of the CDR3 is 15 residues.

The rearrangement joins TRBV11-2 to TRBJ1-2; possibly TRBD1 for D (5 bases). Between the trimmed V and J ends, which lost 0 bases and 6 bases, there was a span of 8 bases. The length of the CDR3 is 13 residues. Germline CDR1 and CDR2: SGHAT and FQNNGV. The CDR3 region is CASSLETGDGYTF. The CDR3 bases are TGTGCCAGCAGCTTAGAAACGGGGGATGGCTACACCTTC.

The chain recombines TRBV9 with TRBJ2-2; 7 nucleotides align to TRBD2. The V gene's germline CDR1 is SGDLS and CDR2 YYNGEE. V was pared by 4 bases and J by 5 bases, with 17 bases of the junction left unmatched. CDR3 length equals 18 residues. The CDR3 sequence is CASSPAGVVAGGTGELFF. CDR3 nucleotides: TGTGCCAGCAGCCCCGCGGGAGTTGTGGCTGGCGGAACCGGGGAGCTGTTTTTT.

This CDR3 reads CARVLRGRGYTF. CDR3 DNA sequence: TGTGCCAGGGTCCTCAGGGGGCGAGGCTACACCTTC. The chain uses TRBV7-8 and TRBJ1-2; 8 positions agree with TRBD1. With 9 bases clipped from V and 8 bases from J, the junction kept 8 bases outside the gene matches. Per the germline V gene, CDR1 is SGHVS and CDR2 is FQNEAQ. The CDR3 is 12 residues long. The variable domain in full, with the rest retrieved from reference TRBV7-8 and TRBJ1-2, is GAGVSQSPRYKVAKRGQDVALRCDPISGHVSLFWYQQALGQGPEFLTYFQNEAQLDKSGLPSDRFFAERPEGSVSTLKIQRTQQEDSAVYLCARVLRGRGYTFGSGTRLTVV.

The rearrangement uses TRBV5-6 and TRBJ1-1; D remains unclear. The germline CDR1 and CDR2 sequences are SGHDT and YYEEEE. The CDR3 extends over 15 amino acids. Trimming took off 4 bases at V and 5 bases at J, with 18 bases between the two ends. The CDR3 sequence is CASSPWWSGRTEAFF. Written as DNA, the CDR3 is TGTGCCAGCAGCCCCTGGTGGAGCGGGAGGACTGAAGCTTTCTTT.

The chain's CDR3 is CASSRTGGWDQPQHF. CDR3 DNA sequence: TGTGCCAGCAGCCGGACAGGGGGCTGGGATCAGCCCCAGCATTTT. This sequence joins TRBV27 and TRBJ1-5, with TRBD1 identical over 11 bases. The CDR3 totals 15 residues. Germline loops: CDR1 MNHEY, CDR2 SMNVEV (reference sequence). Trimming took 6 bases from V and 5 from J; bases not matched to a gene: 6.

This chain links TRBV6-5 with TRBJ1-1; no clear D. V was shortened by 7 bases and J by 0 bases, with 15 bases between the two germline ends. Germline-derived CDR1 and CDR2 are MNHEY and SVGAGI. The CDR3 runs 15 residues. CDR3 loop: CASTRGDRMNTEAFF. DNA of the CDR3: TGTGCCAGCACCAGAGGTGATCGCATGAACACTGAAGCTTTCTTT.

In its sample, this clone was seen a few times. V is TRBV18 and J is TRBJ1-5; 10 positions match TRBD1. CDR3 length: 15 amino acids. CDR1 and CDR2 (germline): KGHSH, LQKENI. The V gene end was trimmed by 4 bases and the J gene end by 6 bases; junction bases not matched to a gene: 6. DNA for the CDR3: TGTGCCAGCTCACGCGGGACAGGGGAAACTCAGCCCCAGCATTTT. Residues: CASSRGTGETQPQHF.

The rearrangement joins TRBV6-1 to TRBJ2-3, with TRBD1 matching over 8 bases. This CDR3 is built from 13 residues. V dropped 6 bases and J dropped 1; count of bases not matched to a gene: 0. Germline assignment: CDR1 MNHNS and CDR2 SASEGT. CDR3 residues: CASRGQGTDTQYF. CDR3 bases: TGTGCCAGCAGGGGACAGGGCACAGATACGCAGTATTTT.

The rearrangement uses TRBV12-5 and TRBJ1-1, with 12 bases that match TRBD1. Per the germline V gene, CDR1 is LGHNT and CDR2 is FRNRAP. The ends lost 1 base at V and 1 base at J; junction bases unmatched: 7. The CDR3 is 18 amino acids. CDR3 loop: CASGLGTGTGGRNTEAFF. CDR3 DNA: TGTGCTAGTGGTTTGGGAACCGGGACAGGGGGCCGGAACACTGAAGCTTTCTTT.

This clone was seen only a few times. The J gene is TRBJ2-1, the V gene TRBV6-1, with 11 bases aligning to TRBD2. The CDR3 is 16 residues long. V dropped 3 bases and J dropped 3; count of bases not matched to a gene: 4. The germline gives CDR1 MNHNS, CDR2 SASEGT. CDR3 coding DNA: TGTGCCAGCAGTGAGTCACTAGCGGGAGTCTACAATGAGCAGTTCTTC. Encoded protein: CASSESLAGVYNEQFF.

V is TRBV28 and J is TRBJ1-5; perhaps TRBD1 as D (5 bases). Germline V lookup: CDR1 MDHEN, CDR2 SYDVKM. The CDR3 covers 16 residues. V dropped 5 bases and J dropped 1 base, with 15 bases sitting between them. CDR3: CASSPAGGLSNQPQHF. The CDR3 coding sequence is TGTGCCAGCAGTCCCGCCGGGGGTCTCAGCAATCAGCCCCAGCATTTT.

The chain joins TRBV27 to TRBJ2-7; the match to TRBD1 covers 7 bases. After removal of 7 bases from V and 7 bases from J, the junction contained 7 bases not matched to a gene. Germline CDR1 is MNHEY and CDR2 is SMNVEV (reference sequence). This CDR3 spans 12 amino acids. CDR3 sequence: CASNRQGQEQYF. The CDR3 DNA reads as TGTGCCAGCAACCGACAGGGTCAAGAGCAGTACTTC.

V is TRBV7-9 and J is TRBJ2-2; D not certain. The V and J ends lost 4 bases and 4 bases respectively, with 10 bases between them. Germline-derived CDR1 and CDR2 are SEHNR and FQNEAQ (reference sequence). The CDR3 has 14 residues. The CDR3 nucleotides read TGTGCCAGCAGCTCAGGTGAAGGCACCGGGGAGCTGTTTTTT. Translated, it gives CASSSGEGTGELFF.

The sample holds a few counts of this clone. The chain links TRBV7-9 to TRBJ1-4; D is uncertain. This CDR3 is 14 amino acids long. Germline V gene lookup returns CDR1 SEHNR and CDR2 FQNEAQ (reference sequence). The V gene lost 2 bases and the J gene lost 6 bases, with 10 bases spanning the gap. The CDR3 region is CASSLSLGDEKLFF. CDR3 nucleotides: TGTGCCAGCAGCTTAAGTTTGGGAGATGAAAAACTGTTTTTT.

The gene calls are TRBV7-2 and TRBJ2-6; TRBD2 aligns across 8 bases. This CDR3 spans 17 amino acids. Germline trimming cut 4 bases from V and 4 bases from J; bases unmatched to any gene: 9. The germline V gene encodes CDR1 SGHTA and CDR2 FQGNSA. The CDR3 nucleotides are TGTGCCAGCAGCTCAAAGGGGCGGGAGGCCGGGGCCAACGTCCTGACTTTC. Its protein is CASSSKGREAGANVLTF.

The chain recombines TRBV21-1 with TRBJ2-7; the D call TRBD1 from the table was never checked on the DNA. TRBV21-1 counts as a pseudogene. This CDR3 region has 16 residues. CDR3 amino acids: CASSKALWGQGYEQYF. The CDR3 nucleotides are TGTGCCAGCAGCAAAGCGCTATGGGGACAGGGCTACGAGCAGTACTTC.

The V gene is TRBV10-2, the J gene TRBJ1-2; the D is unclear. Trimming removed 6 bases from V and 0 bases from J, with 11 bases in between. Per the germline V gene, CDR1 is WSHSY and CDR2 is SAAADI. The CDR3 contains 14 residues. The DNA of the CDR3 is TGCGCCAGCAGCCCAGGCCCAGCTAACTATGGCTACACCTTC. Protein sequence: CASSPGPANYGYTF.

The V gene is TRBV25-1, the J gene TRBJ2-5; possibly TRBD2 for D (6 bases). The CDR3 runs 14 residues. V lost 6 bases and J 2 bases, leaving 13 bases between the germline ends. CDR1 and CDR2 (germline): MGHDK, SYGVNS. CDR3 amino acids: CASRPLAWQETQYF. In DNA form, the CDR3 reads TGTGCCAGCAGACCACTAGCATGGCAAGAGACCCAGTACTTC.